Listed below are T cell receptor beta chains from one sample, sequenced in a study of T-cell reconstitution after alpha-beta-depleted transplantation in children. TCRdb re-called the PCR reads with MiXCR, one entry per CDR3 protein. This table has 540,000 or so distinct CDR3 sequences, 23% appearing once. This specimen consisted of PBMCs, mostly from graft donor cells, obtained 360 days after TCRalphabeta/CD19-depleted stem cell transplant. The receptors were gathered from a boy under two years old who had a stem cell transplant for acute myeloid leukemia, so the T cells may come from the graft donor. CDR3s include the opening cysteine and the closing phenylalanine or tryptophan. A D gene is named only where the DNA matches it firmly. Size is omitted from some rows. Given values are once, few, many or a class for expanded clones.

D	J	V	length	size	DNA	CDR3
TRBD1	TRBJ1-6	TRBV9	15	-	TGTGCCAGCAGCTCAGGACAGGGGGGGAATTCACCCCTCCACTTT	CASSSGQGGNSPLHF
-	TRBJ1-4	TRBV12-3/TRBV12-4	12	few	TGTGCCAGCACCTTAAGCATAGAAAAACTGTTTTTT	CASTLSIEKLFF
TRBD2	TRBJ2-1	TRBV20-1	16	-	TGCAGTGCTAGAGATTCGATCGGGGGGTCCTACAATGAGCAGTTCTTC	CSARDSIGGSYNEQFF
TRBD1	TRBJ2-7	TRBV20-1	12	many	TGCAGTGCCAAAGACAGGGACTACGAGCAGTACTTC	CSAKDRDYEQYF
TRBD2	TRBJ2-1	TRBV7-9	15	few	TGTGCCAGCAGACCAACTAGCGGGGGGGCTGGTGAGCAGTTCTTC	CASRPTSGGAGEQFF
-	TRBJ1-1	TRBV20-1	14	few	TGCAGTGCTGGCGGGACCGACGGGTACACTGAAGCTTTCTTT	CSAGGTDGYTEAFF
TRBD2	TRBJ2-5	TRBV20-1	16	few	TGCAGTGCTAGGGGTTTGACTAGCGGGGCACAAGAGACCCAGTACTTC	CSARGLTSGAQETQYF
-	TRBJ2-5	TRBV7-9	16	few	TGTGCCAGCAGCATAGGGAGGCGGAGAGACCAAGAGACCCAGTACTTC	CASSIGRRRDQETQYF
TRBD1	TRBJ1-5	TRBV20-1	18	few	TGCAGTGTTCTCAAAGGGACAGGGGGGTACGGTAGCAATCAGCCCCAGCATTTT	CSVLKGTGGYGSNQPQHF
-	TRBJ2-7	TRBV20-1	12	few	TGCAGTGCTTGGGACAACTCCTACGAGCAGTACTTC	CSAWDNSYEQYF
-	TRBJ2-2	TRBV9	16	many	TGTGCCAGCAGCGTAGCGAGGAACTCGAGAGTGGGGGAGCTGTTTTTT	CASSVARNSRVGELFF
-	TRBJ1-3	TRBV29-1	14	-	TGCAGCGTTGATGGGAGGCGGTCTGGAAACACCATATATTTT	CSVDGRRSGNTIYF
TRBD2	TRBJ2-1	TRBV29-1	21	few	TGCAGCGTTGACGCCCCCGTGGCGCTAGCGGGGGGGTTTAGCTCCTACAATGAGCAGTTCTTC	CSVDAPVALAGGFSSYNEQFF
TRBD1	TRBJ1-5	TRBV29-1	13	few	TGCAGCGTCCGTACAGGGGGGAATCAGCCCCAGCATTTT	CSVRTGGNQPQHF
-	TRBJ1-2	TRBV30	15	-	TGTGCCTGGATTGGGTTCGGGCCTCCCTCTCATGGCTACACCTTC	CAWIGFGPPSHGYTF
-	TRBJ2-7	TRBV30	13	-	TGTGCCTGGAGTGACACACCGACCTACGAGCAGTACTTC	CAWSDTPTYEQYF
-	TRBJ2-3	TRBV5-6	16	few	TGTGCCAGCAGCTTGCTGTGGGAACAGGGCACAGATACGCAGTATTTT	CASSLLWEQGTDTQYF
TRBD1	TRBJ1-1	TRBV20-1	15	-	TGCAGTGCGCTCGGGACAGGGGGGGGGAACACTGAAGCTTTCTTT	CSALGTGGGNTEAFF
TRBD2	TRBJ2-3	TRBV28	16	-	TGTGCCAGCAGTCCCCCGGGACTAGCGAGAGCAGATACGCAGTATTTT	CASSPPGLARADTQYF
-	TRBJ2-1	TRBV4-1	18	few	TGCGCCAGCAGCCAAGATGGGTGGTCCGACATACGCTTCAATGAGCAGTTCTTC	CASSQDGWSDIRFNEQFF
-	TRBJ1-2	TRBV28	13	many	TGTGCCAGCAGTCGGGAGGTCGACTATGGCTACACCTTC	CASSREVDYGYTF
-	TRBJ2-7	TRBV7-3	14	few	TGTGCCAGCAGCTTGGACGGGGGCACCTACGAGCAGTACTTC	CASSLDGGTYEQYF
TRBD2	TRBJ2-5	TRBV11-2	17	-	TGTGCCAGCACCCTTGGGGGACTAGCGGGGAAACGGGAGACCCAGTACTTC	CASTLGGLAGKRETQYF
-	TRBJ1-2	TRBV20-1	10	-	TGCAGTGGGGTACTGCTTGGCTACACCTTC	CSGVLLGYTF
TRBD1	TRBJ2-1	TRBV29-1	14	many	TGCAGCGTTGCAGGGGACAGGGGTAGGAATGAGCAGTTCTTC	CSVAGDRGRNEQFF
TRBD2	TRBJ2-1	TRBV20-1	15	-	TGCAGTGCTAGGAAGGCTAGCGGGGGGGCAAATGAGCAGTTCTTC	CSARKASGGANEQFF
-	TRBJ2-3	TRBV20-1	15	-	TGCAGTGCTAGAAGGGGGGGCCGGCGCACAGATACGCAGTATTTT	CSARRGGRRTDTQYF
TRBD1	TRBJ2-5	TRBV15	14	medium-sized	TGTGCCACCAGCGAGGGACAGGGGGAAGAGACCCAGTACTTC	CATSEGQGEETQYF
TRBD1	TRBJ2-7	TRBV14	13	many	TGTGCCAGCAGCCGGGACAGTGTACGGGAGCAGTACTTC	CASSRDSVREQYF
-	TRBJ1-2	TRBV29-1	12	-	TGCAGCGCCACCGGGACATCCCCTAGGAACACCTTC	CSATGTSPRNTF
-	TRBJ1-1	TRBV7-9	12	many	TGTGCCAGCAGCGACAGTTACACTGAAGCTTTCTTT	CASSDSYTEAFF
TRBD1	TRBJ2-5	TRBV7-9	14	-	TGTGCCAGCAACCGACAGGGGGCCCAAGAGACCCAGTACTTC	CASNRQGAQETQYF
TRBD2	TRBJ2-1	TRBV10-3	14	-	TGTGCCATCACCGCTGCGGGGGAGTCCAATGAGCAGTTCTTC	CAITAAGESNEQFF
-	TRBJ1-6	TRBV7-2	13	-	TGTGCCAGCAGCTTAGGGTTACGGGCACCCCTCCACTTT	CASSLGLRAPLHF
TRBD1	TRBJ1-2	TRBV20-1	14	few	TGCAGTGCTAGAACTCGACAGGGAAACTATGGCTACACCTTC	CSARTRQGNYGYTF
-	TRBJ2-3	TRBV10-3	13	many	TGTGCCATCAGTGAAGGAGGGTTAGATACGCAGTATTTT	CAISEGGLDTQYF
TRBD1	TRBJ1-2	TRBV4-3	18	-	TGCGCCAGCAGCCACCCCTGGGGGCCACAGGGGCAGAGCTATGGCTACACCTTC	CASSHPWGPQGQSYGYTF
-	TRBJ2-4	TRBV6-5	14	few	TGTGCCAGCAGTTCGGGATTTGGGCTTGACATTCAGTACTTC	CASSSGFGLDIQYF
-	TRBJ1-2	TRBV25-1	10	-	TGTGCCAGCAGTGGCAATGGCTACACCTTC	CASSGNGYTF
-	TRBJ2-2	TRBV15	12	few	TGTGCCACCAGCAGATCGGGGAGGGAGCTGTTTTTT	CATSRSGRELFF
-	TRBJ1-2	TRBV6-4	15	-	TGTGCCAGCAGTACTGAGGGGGGGCCGAACTATGGCTACACCTTC	CASSTEGGPNYGYTF
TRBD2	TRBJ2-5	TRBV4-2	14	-	TGTGCCAGCAGCCAAGAACGGGGGGGTGAGACCCAGTACTTC	CASSQERGGETQYF
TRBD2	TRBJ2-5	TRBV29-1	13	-	TGCAGCGTTGAAGCTAGCGGGGGAGAGACCCAGTACTTC	CSVEASGGETQYF
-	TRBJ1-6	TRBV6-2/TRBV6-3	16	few	TGTGCCAGCAGTTACGCCCGGAGGCCCTATAATTCACCCCTCCACTTT	CASSYARRPYNSPLHF
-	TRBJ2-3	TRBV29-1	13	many	TGCAGCGTTCAACGACAGTACACAGATACGCAGTATTTT	CSVQRQYTDTQYF
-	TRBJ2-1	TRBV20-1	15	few	TGCAGTGCTAGTGTAGTATCAGGGGCCCACAATGAGCAGTTCTTC	CSASVVSGAHNEQFF
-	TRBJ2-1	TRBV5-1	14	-	TGCGCCAGCAGCTGGGGCCTAGGTAGCGATGAGCAGTTCTTC	CASSWGLGSDEQFF
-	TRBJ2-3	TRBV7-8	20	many	TGTGCCAGCAGCCCCTTAGGTGGCAATCCGGGAAGAACTGACACAGATACGCAGTATTTT	CASSPLGGNPGRTDTDTQYF